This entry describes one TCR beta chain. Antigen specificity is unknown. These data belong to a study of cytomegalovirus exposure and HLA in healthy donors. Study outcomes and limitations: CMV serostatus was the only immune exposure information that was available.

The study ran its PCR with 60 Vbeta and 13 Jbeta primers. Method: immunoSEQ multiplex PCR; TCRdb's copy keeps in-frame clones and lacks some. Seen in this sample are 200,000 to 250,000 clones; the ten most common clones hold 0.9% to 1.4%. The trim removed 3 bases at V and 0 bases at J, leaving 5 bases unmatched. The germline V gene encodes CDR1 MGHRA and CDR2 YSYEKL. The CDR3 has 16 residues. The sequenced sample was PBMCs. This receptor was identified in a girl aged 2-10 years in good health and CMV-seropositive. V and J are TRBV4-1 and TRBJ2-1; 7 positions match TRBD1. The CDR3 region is CASSHPTGNSYNEQFF. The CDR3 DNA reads TGCGCCAGCAGCCACCCGACAGGGAACTCCTACAATGAGCAGTTCTTC.